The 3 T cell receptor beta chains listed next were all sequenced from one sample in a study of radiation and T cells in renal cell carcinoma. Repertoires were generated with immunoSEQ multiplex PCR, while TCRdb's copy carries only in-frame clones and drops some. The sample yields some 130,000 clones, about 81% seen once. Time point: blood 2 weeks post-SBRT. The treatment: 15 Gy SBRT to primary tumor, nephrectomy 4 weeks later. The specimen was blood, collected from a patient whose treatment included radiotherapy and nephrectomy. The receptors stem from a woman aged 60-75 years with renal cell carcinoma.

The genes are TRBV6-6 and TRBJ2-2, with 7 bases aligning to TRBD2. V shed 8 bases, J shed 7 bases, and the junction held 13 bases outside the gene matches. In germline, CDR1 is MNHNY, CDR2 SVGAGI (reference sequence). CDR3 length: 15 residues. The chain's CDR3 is CASYESGGAGGELFF. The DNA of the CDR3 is TGTGCCAGCTATGAGTCGGGAGGAGCAGGCGGGGAGCTGTTTTTT.

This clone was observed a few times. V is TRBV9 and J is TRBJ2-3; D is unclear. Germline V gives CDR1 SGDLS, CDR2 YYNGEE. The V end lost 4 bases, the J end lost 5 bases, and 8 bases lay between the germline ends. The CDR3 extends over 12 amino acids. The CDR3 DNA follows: TGTGCCAGCAGCCCCACCGGAGATACGCAGTATTTT. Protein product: CASSPTGDTQYF. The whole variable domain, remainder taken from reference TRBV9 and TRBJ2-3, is DSGVTQTPKHLITATGQRVTLRCSPRSGDLSVYWYQQSLDQGLQFLIQYYNGEERAKGNILERFSAQQFPDLHSELNLSSLELGDSALYFCASSPTGDTQYFGPGTRLTVL.

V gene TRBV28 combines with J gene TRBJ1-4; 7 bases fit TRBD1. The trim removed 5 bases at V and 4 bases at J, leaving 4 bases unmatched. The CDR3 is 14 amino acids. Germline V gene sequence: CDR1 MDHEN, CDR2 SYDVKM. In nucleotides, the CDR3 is TGTGCCAGCAGTAACAGGGGTAATAATGAAAAACTGTTTTTT. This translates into CASSNRGNNEKLFF.